What follows describes a single T cell receptor (beta chain). Its matching antigen is unknown. The data were taken from a study of memory CD4+ T cells and cytomegalovirus serostatus. The overall study: Healthy Belgian adult donors included about nine CMV-positive and more than 20 CMV-negative people.

CDR3 length: 10 residues. V was pared by 4 bases and J by 14 bases, with 6 bases between. Germline CDR1 SNHLY, CDR2 FYNNEI. The study, taken as a whole, reports: The CMV-associated TCR signature appears largely within the CD4+ memory repertoire.

As originally analysed: Out-of-frame sequences were removed, leaving roughly 2,200,000 distinct TCRbeta sequences. Sequenced by immunoSEQ multiplex PCR; TCRdb stores in-frame clones only, minus some. The DNA was the basis for D and trimming; V, J and clone size are from that table. This table holds about 25,000 clones, under 85% found once. Single viable CD3+CD4+CD8-CD45RO+ cells were sorted as the memory CD4+ T cells. The sample comprised memory CD4+ T cells from blood. This sequence joins TRBV2 and TRBJ2-6; D is unresolved. The receptor was isolated from an adult in good health and CMV-seronegative. The DNA for the CDR3 is TGTGCCAGCAGTGCTGGCTTCCTGACTTTC. It specifies CASSAGFLTF.